These 20 T cell receptor beta chains share one sample of origin, sequenced in a study of T cell responses to AZD1222 COVID-19 vaccine. The data were produced by immunoSEQ multiplex PCR, yet TCRdb's version contains in-frame clones alone and is incomplete. Of 150,000 to 200,000 clones listed, about 91% were seen once; the top ten hold 11%. The material was peripheral blood, obtained 28 days after the second AZD1222 dose. All receptors derive from an adult who received the AZD1222 COVID-19 vaccine.

J is TRBJ1-2 and V is TRBV5-6, with TRBD1 matching over 9 bases. There are 15 residues in the CDR3. The germline CDR1 and CDR2 sequences are SGHDT and YYEEEE. Trimming cost V 6 bases and J 2 bases; bases outside gene matches: 8. DNA of the CDR3: TGTGCCAGCATCCATCCCGGGACAGGGAACTATGGCTACACCTTC. The encoded protein is CASIHPGTGNYGYTF.

This chain uses TRBV4-1 with TRBJ1-6; D might be TRBD1 (5 bases). The germline gives CDR1 MGHRA, CDR2 YSYEKL. There are 15 residues in the CDR3. Trimming shortened V by 0 bases and J by 7 bases, and 10 bases separated the two germline ends. The CDR3 DNA reads TGCGCCAGCAGCCAAGATGGGGCCAGGAATTCACCCCTCCACTTT. Amino acids: CASSQDGARNSPLHF.

This sequence joins TRBV5-6 and TRBJ1-2, with D perhaps matching TRBD1 (6 bases). Trimming took off 0 bases at V and 6 bases at J, with 12 bases between the two ends. From germline, CDR1 is SGHDT and CDR2 YYEEEE. The CDR3 covers 14 residues. The CDR3 reads CASSLGGQLHGYTF. In DNA, the CDR3 is TGTGCCAGCAGCTTGGGGGGACAACTACATGGCTACACCTTC.

The chain joins TRBV18 to TRBJ2-2; D may be TRBD1 (5 bases). The CDR3 loop spans 16 amino acids. The germline CDR1 and CDR2 sequences are KGHSH and LQKENI. V was trimmed by 5 bases and J by 0 bases, leaving 13 bases between them. CDR3 in amino acids: CASSTRQNPNTGELFF. The DNA of the CDR3 is TGTGCCAGCTCAACCAGACAGAACCCGAACACCGGGGAGCTGTTTTTT.

This chain's CDR3 is CASSFGGGGTDTQYF. Written as DNA, the CDR3 is TGTGCCAGCAGCTTTGGCGGTGGGGGCACAGATACGCAGTATTTT. This chain joins TRBV7-2 and TRBJ2-3; D is undetermined. The CDR3 is made up of 15 amino acids. V was shortened by 3 bases and J by 1 base, with 11 bases between the two germline ends. From germline, CDR1 is SGHTA and CDR2 FQGNSA.

The rearrangement links TRBV28 to TRBJ1-1; 7 nucleotides align to TRBD1. This CDR3 has 14 amino acids. The ends lost 3 bases at V and 0 bases at J; junction bases unmatched: 1. Germline V lookup: CDR1 MDHEN, CDR2 SYDVKM. Here the CDR3 reads CASSLTGMNTEAFF. In DNA, the CDR3 is TGTGCCAGCAGTTTGACAGGGATGAACACTGAAGCTTTCTTT.

This clone was recorded once. CDR3 amino acids: CASSSSLGTASYEQYF. In DNA, the CDR3 is TGTGCCAGCAGTTCCTCCCTTGGGACAGCTTCCTACGAGCAGTACTTC. The chain joins TRBV6-5 to TRBJ2-7, with 7 bases aligning to TRBD1. This CDR3 contains 16 residues. Germline CDR1 and CDR2: MNHEY and SVGAGI. V lost 4 bases and J lost 1; bases outside the gene matches: 10.

This clone came up a few times. The V call is TRBV7-2, the J call TRBJ1-3, with D possibly being TRBD1 (5 bases). Germline-derived CDR1 and CDR2 are SGHTA and FQGNSA. The CDR3 consists of 15 residues. V was pared by 5 bases and J by 2 bases, with 13 bases between. CDR3 protein: CASSIFGGTGNTIYF. Here the CDR3 DNA reads TGTGCCAGCAGCATCTTCGGGGGAACTGGAAACACCATATATTTT.

The V and J genes are TRBV29-1 and TRBJ1-1; D may be TRBD1 (6 bases). The CDR3 length is 13 residues. V was shortened by 2 bases and J by 1 base, with 8 bases between the two germline ends. Per the germline V gene, CDR1 is SQVTM and CDR2 is ANQGSEA. The CDR3 nucleotides read TGCAGCGTTGAATTGGGACAGAACACTGAAGCTTTCTTT. Protein product: CSVELGQNTEAFF.

The chain links TRBV7-2 to TRBJ1-2; TRBD1 might be the D (6 bases). The CDR3 spans 13 residues. Trimming cost V 5 bases and J 2 bases, with 9 bases left between them. Germline-derived CDR1 and CDR2 are SGHTA and FQGNSA. CDR3 sequence: CASSRDTNYGYTF. In DNA, the CDR3 is TGTGCCAGCAGCCGGGACACGAACTATGGCTACACCTTC.

V and J are TRBV18 and TRBJ2-7; TRBD1 aligns across 11 bases. The CDR3 has 15 amino acids. With 4 bases clipped from V and 0 bases from J, the junction kept 2 bases outside the gene matches. Germline lookup yields CDR1 KGHSH and CDR2 LQKENI. The CDR3 region is CASSRGQGGSYEQYF. The CDR3 nucleotides read TGTGCCAGCTCACGGGGACAGGGGGGCTCCTACGAGCAGTACTTC.

The CDR3 loop reads CASKGRYNEQFF. CDR3 nucleotides: TGTGCCAGCAAGGGGCGCTACAATGAGCAGTTCTTC. The chain couples TRBV27 to TRBJ2-1, with a possible D match to TRBD1 (5 bases). The CDR3 is 12 amino acids. Trimming removed 7 bases from V and 3 bases from J, with 7 bases in between. Germline values: CDR1 MNHEY, CDR2 SMNVEV (reference sequence).

This chain joins TRBV5-1 and TRBJ2-3, with D perhaps matching TRBD2 (5 bases). From germline, CDR1 is SGHRS and CDR2 YFSETQ. V lost 5 bases and J 2 bases, leaving 18 bases between the germline ends. This CDR3 comprises 16 residues. In DNA, the CDR3 is TGCGCCAGCAGTGCAGCAACTAGTCAGACCACAGATACGCAGTATTTT. This codes for CASSAATSQTTDTQYF. The variable domain in full, completed from reference TRBV5-1 and TRBJ2-3, reads KAGVTQTPRYLIKTRGQQVTLSCSPISGHRSVSWYQQTPGQGLQFLFEYFSETQRNKGNFPGRFSGRQFSNSRSEMNVSTLELGDSALYLCASSAATSQTTDTQYFGPGTRLTVL.

The gene calls are TRBV4-3 and TRBJ2-7; a weak D match, TRBD1 (6 bases). The germline gives CDR1 LGHNA, CDR2 YSLEER. V lost 1 base to trimming and J lost 6 bases, with 16 bases between them. The CDR3 runs to 15 residues. CDR3 sequence (DNA): TGCGCCAGCAGCCAAGTAGGCACAGGGCTGGGCGAGCAGTACTTC. Protein sequence: CASSQVGTGLGEQYF.

J is TRBJ1-3 and V is TRBV7-2; no reliable D call. V lost 2 bases and J 0 bases, leaving 5 bases between the germline ends. This CDR3 comprises 14 residues. The germline CDR1 and CDR2 sequences are SGHTA and FQGNSA. The CDR3 DNA reads TGTGCCAGCAGCTTAAGCGACTCTGGAAACACCATATATTTT. This sequence encodes CASSLSDSGNTIYF.

The chain combines TRBV25-1 with TRBJ2-7; D gene ambiguous. The CDR3 extends over 14 amino acids. The V end was cut by 4 bases, the J end by 2 bases, with 12 bases between. In germline, CDR1 is MGHDK, CDR2 SYGVNS. CDR3 sequence reads: CASSAREQPYEQYF. In DNA form, the CDR3 reads TGTGCCAGCAGTGCCCGCGAACAGCCCTACGAGCAGTACTTC.

The chain employs TRBV4-1 and TRBJ2-1; 12 bases are shared with TRBD2. Germline V gives CDR1 MGHRA, CDR2 YSYEKL. The CDR3 length is 15 residues. V trimming: 2 bases; J trimming: 10 bases; junction bases outside the gene matches: 6. The CDR3 DNA reads as TGCGCCAGCAGCCAACCTAGCGGGGGGGCAAGCGAGCAGTTCTTC. It yields the protein CASSQPSGGASEQFF.

This chain uses TRBV19 with TRBJ1-4; D is ambiguous. Per the germline V gene, CDR1 is LNHDA and CDR2 is SQIVND (reference sequence). V lost 4 bases to trimming and J lost 0 bases, with 9 bases between them. The CDR3 loop spans 15 amino acids. The CDR3 sequence: CASSSYKSTNEKLFF. Written as DNA, the CDR3 is TGTGCCAGTAGTAGCTACAAGTCAACTAATGAAAAACTGTTTTTT.

The genes are TRBV6-2 or TRBV6-3 and TRBJ1-1, with 7 bases identical to TRBD1. The CDR3 sequence is 13 residues long. The junction had 5 bases not matched to a gene; V was cut back by 6 bases and J by 4 bases. Germline V lookup: CDR1 MNHEY, CDR2 SVGEGT. The DNA of the CDR3 is TGTGCCAGCAGCACAGGGGTGGGCACTGAAGCTTTCTTT. This encodes CASSTGVGTEAFF.

V gene TRBV6-6 combines with J gene TRBJ2-7, with D unclear. V was shortened by 7 bases and J by 3 bases, with 13 bases between the two germline ends. In germline, CDR1 is MNHNY, CDR2 SVGAGI (reference sequence). The CDR3 is made up of 13 amino acids. The CDR3: CASNLDTGYEQYF. The CDR3, as DNA: TGTGCCAGCAACCTAGACACCGGCTACGAGCAGTACTTC.